These T cell receptor beta chains were read from a single sample in a study of T cell responses to AZD1222 COVID-19 vaccine. Produced via immunoSEQ multiplex PCR; TCRdb's table is partial and in-frame only. The repertoire consists of 110,000 to 150,000 clones, with 93% occurring once and the leading ten covering around 5%. Specimen: peripheral blood, collected on day 0 of AZD1222 vaccination. The source of these receptors is an adult in good health. Each CDR3 is given with its conserved first and last residue. Fields, in order: V gene, J gene, D gene, clone size, CDR3 DNA, CDR3 protein. D genes are given only for firm matches. Clone size is stated in some rows and not others, as once, few, many or a class when expanded.

TRBV28	TRBJ1-1	.	once	TGTGCCAGCAGTTTAACCCGAGGGAAGCGGGGGAACACTGAAGCTTTCTTT	CASSLTRGKRGNTEAFF
TRBV2	TRBJ2-1	.	.	TGTGCCAGCAGTGCTTATCGAGGTCTGGGCTCCTACAATGAGCAGTTCTTC	CASSAYRGLGSYNEQFF
TRBV14	TRBJ1-1	.	.	TGTGCCAGCAGCCAAGGGGAACGGGAGAACACTGAAGCTTTCTTT	CASSQGERENTEAFF
TRBV19	TRBJ2-2	.	.	TGTGCCAGTAGTATAGACAGGGTGAACACCGGGGAGCTGTTTTTT	CASSIDRVNTGELFF
TRBV5-5	TRBJ1-4	.	.	TGTGCCAGCAGCTTGACCTTCGGTGAAAAACTGTTTTTT	CASSLTFGEKLFF
TRBV5-6	TRBJ1-1	.	.	TGTGCCAGCAGCTTGCTCAGCGGACACCTGAACACTGAAGCTTTCTTT	CASSLLSGHLNTEAFF
TRBV3-1/TRBV3-2	TRBJ2-5	.	once	TGTGCCAGCAGCCATTCGGACGGAGAGACCCAGTACTTC	CASSHSDGETQYF
TRBV9	TRBJ2-2	TRBD2	.	TGTGCCAGCAGCTCTAGCGGGAGGATGGGCGGGGAGCTGTTTTTT	CASSSSGRMGGELFF
TRBV6-5	TRBJ2-7	.	.	TGTGCCAGCATCGGACGCAGCAACGAGCAGTACTTC	CASIGRSNEQYF
TRBV19	TRBJ1-2	TRBD1	once	TGTGCCAGTAGTATAGAGGCTACAGGGGTAGCTAACTATGGCTACACCTTC	CASSIEATGVANYGYTF
TRBV19	TRBJ2-1	TRBD2	.	TGTGCCAGTAGTGCCCATCGCGGGAGAACACACAGTGACAATGAGCAGTTCTTC	CASSAHRGRTHSDNEQFF
TRBV25-1	TRBJ1-6	TRBD1	.	TGTGCCGCCGGTGGGACAGTGGAAAATTCACCCCTCCACTTT	CAAGGTVENSPLHF
TRBV7-8	TRBJ2-1	TRBD2	.	TGTGCCAGCAGCCGAGGAGGGACTAGGACTTCTGAGCAGTTCTTC	CASSRGGTRTSEQFF
TRBV30	TRBJ2-3	TRBD1	.	TGTGCCTGGAGTGTATCCAGGGGGCTGACAGATACGCAGTATTTT	CAWSVSRGLTDTQYF
TRBV3-1/TRBV3-2	TRBJ2-1	.	.	TGTGCCAGCAGCCAAGATACGGACTCCTACAATGAGCAGTTCTTC	CASSQDTDSYNEQFF
TRBV6-4	TRBJ2-6	.	.	TGTGCCAGCAGTTTTACCGGGACATCTGGGGCCAACGTCCTGACTTTC	CASSFTGTSGANVLTF
TRBV28	TRBJ1-2	.	.	TGTGCCAGCACCCTCCCAGGGATCAGTGGCTACACCTTC	CASTLPGISGYTF
TRBV2	TRBJ1-5	TRBD1	.	TGTGCCAGCAGTTCTGACAGGGGAGGACAGCCCCAGCATTTT	CASSSDRGGQPQHF
TRBV7-2	TRBJ2-2	.	.	TGTGCCAGCAGCTTAGTCCCTTCGAACACCGGGGAGCTGTTTTTT	CASSLVPSNTGELFF
TRBV29-1	TRBJ2-2	TRBD1	.	TGCAGCGTTAGACAGGGCACCGGGGAGCTGTTTTTT	CSVRQGTGELFF
TRBV2	TRBJ2-7	.	.	TGTGCCAGCAGTGAAAATGACCCCTACGAGCAGTACTTC	CASSENDPYEQYF
TRBV7-8	TRBJ2-1	TRBD2	few	TGTGCCAGCAGCCGATCGGGACTAGTGGGCTACAATGAGCAGTTCTTC	CASSRSGLVGYNEQFF
TRBV12-3/TRBV12-4	TRBJ2-1	.	.	TGTGCCAGCAGTTTAGGCAATGAGCAGTTCTTC	CASSLGNEQFF
TRBV10-2	TRBJ1-1	TRBD1	few	TGCGCCAGCAGTGAGTTCCCGGGACAGTTAATGAACACTGAAGCTTTCTTT	CASSEFPGQLMNTEAFF
TRBV2	TRBJ1-5	.	.	TGTGCCAGCAGTGAATACAGGGACGGTCAGCCCCAGCATTTT	CASSEYRDGQPQHF
TRBV30	TRBJ2-1	TRBD2	.	TGTGCCTGGAATCCTATAGCGGGAGGGAACAATGAGCAGTTCTTC	CAWNPIAGGNNEQFF
TRBV25-1	TRBJ1-3	.	.	TGTGCCAGCAGTAACAGGTCTGGAAACACCATATATTTT	CASSNRSGNTIYF
TRBV3-1/TRBV3-2	TRBJ1-2	TRBD1	.	TGTGCCAGCAGCTCCGGACAGGGTGACTATGGCTACACCTTC	CASSSGQGDYGYTF
TRBV6-5	TRBJ1-1	.	.	TGTGCCAGCAGGGGAAATGAAGCTTTCTTT	CASRGNEAFF
TRBV12-3/TRBV12-4	TRBJ2-5	.	.	TGTGCCAGCAGTTTATTACAGGGAGAGACCCAGTACTTC	CASSLLQGETQYF
TRBV7-8	TRBJ2-7	.	.	TGTGCCAGCAGCTCCACAGGGATTAGCTACGAGCAGTACTTC	CASSSTGISYEQYF
TRBV30	TRBJ2-1	.	.	TGTGCCTGGAGTCATGGGGTAACCTACAATGAGCAGTTCTTC	CAWSHGVTYNEQFF
TRBV18	TRBJ2-1	TRBD1	.	TGTGCCAGCTCACCCTCCCAGGACAGGGCTAATGAGCAGTTCTTC	CASSPSQDRANEQFF
TRBV5-4	TRBJ2-3	TRBD2	.	TGTGCCAGCAGCCCCGCGGGGGGGAGGGGGAGCACAGATACGCAGTATTTT	CASSPAGGRGSTDTQYF
TRBV12-3/TRBV12-4	TRBJ2-2	.	.	TGTGCCAGCACGCAGAACACCGGGGAGCTGTTTTTT	CASTQNTGELFF
TRBV10-2	TRBJ2-1	TRBD2	.	TGCGCCAGCAGTTCGGTCCACCGGGGACTAGCGGGAGGGTCTAAATACAATGAGCAGTTCTTC	CASSSVHRGLAGGSKYNEQFF
TRBV15	TRBJ1-3	.	.	TGTGCCACCAGCAGAGACAGGAGAGTAAACACCATATATTTT	CATSRDRRVNTIYF
TRBV5-4	TRBJ2-7	.	.	TGTGCCAGCAGTCAGGACTCCCCGGGGGAGCAGTACTTC	CASSQDSPGEQYF
TRBV12-3/TRBV12-4	TRBJ1-5	.	.	TGTGCCAGCAGCTCTACGGCCGGGCAGCCCCAGCATTTT	CASSSTAGQPQHF
TRBV4-1	TRBJ1-1	.	.	TGCGCCAGCAGCCAAGATGGCCACGAGGAGACTGAAGCTTTCTTT	CASSQDGHEETEAFF
TRBV12-3/TRBV12-4	TRBJ1-4	.	once	TGTGCCAGCAGTTTAGCGGTGGGGTCATGGCTGTTTTTT	CASSLAVGSWLFF
TRBV28	TRBJ2-3	TRBD1	.	TGTGCCAGCAGTTCCCGACAGGGATACGATGTAGATACGCAGTATTTT	CASSSRQGYDVDTQYF
TRBV20-1	TRBJ2-1	TRBD2	few	TGCAGTGCTAGTCTTGGCGGGAGGGCAAACTACAATGAGCAGTTCTTC	CSASLGGRANYNEQFF
TRBV19	TRBJ1-2	TRBD1	.	TGTGCCAGTAGTCCCCCGGGACAGGGTCCCTATGGCTACACCTTC	CASSPPGQGPYGYTF
TRBV29-1	TRBJ2-1	TRBD2	.	TGCAGCGCTGGGGGGCTAGCGGGAGTTGATGAGCAGTTCTTC	CSAGGLAGVDEQFF
TRBV6-1	TRBJ1-2	TRBD1	few	TGTGCCAGCAGTGACCATTGGACAGGGGGGGACTATGGCTACACCTTC	CASSDHWTGGDYGYTF
TRBV9	TRBJ1-1	TRBD1	.	TGTGCCAGCAGCGTGGGGACAGGGGACACTGAAGCTTTCTTT	CASSVGTGDTEAFF
TRBV19	TRBJ1-1	.	.	TGTGCCAGTAGATCCACCCGTTACACTGAAGCTTTCTTT	CASRSTRYTEAFF
TRBV29-1	TRBJ1-1	TRBD1	.	TGCAGCGTTAGGGACAGCTCCTTCACTGAAGCTTTCTTT	CSVRDSSFTEAFF
TRBV27	TRBJ1-1	.	.	TGTGCCAGCAGTTTCTCCAGGGTCGGCAACACTGAAGCTTTCTTT	CASSFSRVGNTEAFF
TRBV3-1/TRBV3-2	TRBJ1-2	TRBD1	.	TGTGCCAGCAGCCAGGCCTATTCCGGGACAGGGGCGTTTGGCTACACCTTC	CASSQAYSGTGAFGYTF